These T cell receptor beta chains were read from a single sample in a study of Tregs in tolerant kidney transplant recipients. Sequencing was performed with immunoSEQ multiplex PCR; in TCRdb, only in-frame clones are kept and a portion is missing. The sample carries over 60,000 clones, 95% to 98% recorded once. This sample comprised CD4+ T cells from blood, obtained before the transplant. These receptors all stem from a human donor who received a combined kidney and bone marrow transplant. Both conserved end residues are part of each CDR3. A D gene is named only where the DNA matches it firmly. The size field is filled for only some rows; it gives once, few, many or a size class.

D gene,clone size,V gene,J gene,CDR3 DNA,CDR3 protein
.,.,TRBV12-5,TRBJ1-2,TGTGCTAGTGGGAACCTGAGGGTGGTCGGCTACACCTTC,CASGNLRVVGYTF
TRBD2,.,TRBV2,TRBJ2-2,TGTGCCAGCAGTGAAGGGGGATGGCGGGAGGGCGACACCGGGGAGCTGTTTTTT,CASSEGGWREGDTGELFF
TRBD1,.,TRBV5-5,TRBJ1-2,TGTGCCAGCAGCCTACAGGGGACCCTCTCCTATGGCTACACCTTC,CASSLQGTLSYGYTF
.,.,TRBV7-2,TRBJ2-7,TGTGCCAGCAGCTTAGTAAGTAGCGGAGCCTACGAGCAGTACTTC,CASSLVSSGAYEQYF
.,.,TRBV11-3,TRBJ2-3,TGTGCCAGCAGCTCGTCCCTAAGCACAGATACGCAGTATTTT,CASSSSLSTDTQYF
.,.,TRBV11-2,TRBJ2-7,TGTGCCAGCAGCCCCCTCCACGAGCAGTACTTC,CASSPLHEQYF
.,.,TRBV7-8,TRBJ2-7,TGTGCCAGCAGCTTAGCGGCGGTGAGCTACGAGCAGTACTTC,CASSLAAVSYEQYF
.,.,TRBV5-1,TRBJ2-1,TGCGCCAGCAGCTTGGGGGCAGGGACCTACAATGAGCAGTTCTTC,CASSLGAGTYNEQFF
TRBD1,.,TRBV5-1,TRBJ1-4,TGCGCCAGCAGCTTGGATCTGGTCGGGACAGGGGATGAAAAACTGTTTTTT,CASSLDLVGTGDEKLFF
.,.,TRBV4-3,TRBJ1-4,TGCGCCAGCAGCCAAGGGGGGGGGCTGGTTGAAAAACTGTTTTTT,CASSQGGGLVEKLFF
.,.,TRBV11-2,TRBJ2-2,TGTGCCAGCAGCTTAGGAACAGGGCTTTCCGGGGAGCTGTTTTTT,CASSLGTGLSGELFF
.,.,TRBV11-2,TRBJ2-5,TGTGCCAGCACCCGGGGATCTCAAGAGACCCAGTACTTC,CASTRGSQETQYF
.,.,TRBV7-9,TRBJ1-4,TGTGCCAGCAGCCCCCAAAGCGCTAATGAAAAACTGTTTTTT,CASSPQSANEKLFF
.,.,TRBV29-1,TRBJ2-1,TGCAGCGTTTCGGACTACCCCATCCACAATGAGCAGTTCTTC,CSVSDYPIHNEQFF
TRBD1,.,TRBV5-1,TRBJ2-4,TGCGCCAGCAGCCTATTAACAGGGGTCCAAAACATTCAGTACTTC,CASSLLTGVQNIQYF
TRBD1,.,TRBV2,TRBJ1-4,TGTGCCAGCAGGGATACGACAGGGGTTTGGGATGAAAAACTGTTTTTT,CASRDTTGVWDEKLFF
.,.,TRBV12-2,TRBJ1-1,TGTGCAAGTCGCTTAGTCTTTTCAGGGCCTAACACTGAAGCTTTCTTT,CASRLVFSGPNTEAFF
TRBD1,.,TRBV30,TRBJ1-1,TGTGCCTTGGGACAGGGACTGAACACTGAAGCTTTCTTT,CALGQGLNTEAFF
TRBD1,.,TRBV6-1,TRBJ1-5,TGTGCCAGCAGTGAAACAGGGGTATTTGGTCAGCCCCAGCATTTT,CASSETGVFGQPQHF
TRBD1,.,TRBV7-2,TRBJ1-4,TGTGCCAGCAGCTTATGGGGACAGGTTAATGAAAAACTGTTTTTT,CASSLWGQVNEKLFF
.,.,TRBV7-2,TRBJ2-7,TGTGCCAGCAGCTCCCGGGACTACGAGCAGTACTTC,CASSSRDYEQYF
TRBD1,.,TRBV2,TRBJ2-1,TGTGCCAGCATCGCAGGGACAGCTCACAATGAGCAGTTCTTC,CASIAGTAHNEQFF
TRBD1,once,TRBV30,TRBJ2-2,TGTGCCTGGGCAACCGGGACAGTTAACACCGGGGAGCTGTTTTTT,CAWATGTVNTGELFF
TRBD2,.,TRBV7-9,TRBJ2-3,TGTGCCATCGGGACTAGCGGAACAGATACGCAGTATTTT,CAIGTSGTDTQYF
TRBD1,.,TRBV10-3,TRBJ2-3,TGTGCCATCAGTGTCTCCGGGACAGGGGGCCCAGATACGCAGTATTTT,CAISVSGTGGPDTQYF
.,.,TRBV18,TRBJ2-7,TGTGCCAGCTCACTCGCAGATTACTACGAGCAGTACTTC,CASSLADYYEQYF
.,.,TRBV6-5,TRBJ1-1,TGTGCCAGCAGACGACAGGCGTTGAACACTGAAGCTTTCTTT,CASRRQALNTEAFF
.,.,TRBV9,TRBJ1-1,TGTGCCAGCAGCTCCCGAGCTTCGAACACTGAAGCTTTCTTT,CASSSRASNTEAFF
TRBD2,.,TRBV30,TRBJ2-3,TGTGCCTGGAGCGACGGGACTATAAAAGGAGATACGCAGTATTTT,CAWSDGTIKGDTQYF
.,.,TRBV7-2,TRBJ2-1,TGTGCCAGCAGCCAGAGACAGATGATTACCTACAATGAGCAGTTCTTC,CASSQRQMITYNEQFF
.,.,TRBV19,TRBJ2-1,TGTGCCAGTAGTACTAGCTTCCGGGAAAATGAGCAGTTCTTC,CASSTSFRENEQFF
.,.,TRBV6-6,TRBJ2-7,TGTGCCAGCAGTTACGGGCAGAGCTCCTACGAGCAGTACTTC,CASSYGQSSYEQYF
TRBD2,.,TRBV4-1,TRBJ2-7,TGCGCCAGCAGCCAACTAGCGGGAGGGCCCTACGAGCAGTACTTC,CASSQLAGGPYEQYF
.,once,TRBV7-2,TRBJ2-7,TGTGCCAGCAGCCCCCGCGGCGATCCGGGGATGATTTACGAGCAGTACTTC,CASSPRGDPGMIYEQYF
TRBD2,.,TRBV10-3,TRBJ2-7,TGTGCCATCAGTACCTCTCTAGCGGGTCCCTACGAGCAGTACTTC,CAISTSLAGPYEQYF
TRBD2,.,TRBV4-2,TRBJ2-5,TGTGCCAGCAGCCAAGATAATCGACTAGCGGGCCCAGAGACCCAGTACTTC,CASSQDNRLAGPETQYF
.,.,TRBV5-5,TRBJ1-2,TGTGCCAGCAGCTCCTCAGGAGGCAGCTATGGCTACACCTTC,CASSSSGGSYGYTF
.,once,TRBV28,TRBJ2-2,TGTGCCAGCATCAGGACACAATACACCGGGGAGCTGTTTTTT,CASIRTQYTGELFF
.,.,TRBV25-1,TRBJ2-5,TGTGCCAGCAGTGAACGCGGGGTTTGGCAAGAGACCCAGTACTTC,CASSERGVWQETQYF
TRBD2,.,TRBV7-8,TRBJ2-7,TGTGCCAGCAGCTTCGAACTAGCGGGAGCCCAGACCTACGAGCAGTACTTC,CASSFELAGAQTYEQYF
.,.,TRBV6-6,TRBJ2-2,TGTGCCAGCAGTTTAAAGGGGCCCGGGGAGCTGTTTTTT,CASSLKGPGELFF
TRBD1,.,TRBV7-6,TRBJ2-7,TGTGCCAGCAGCTCACCAGGGGGCTCCTACGAGCAGTACTTC,CASSSPGGSYEQYF
TRBD1,.,TRBV6-1,TRBJ1-5,TGTGCCAGCACAGGGACAGCGATGGATCGGCGGCATTTT,CASTGTAMDRRHF
TRBD2,.,TRBV27,TRBJ2-3,TGTGCCAGCAGTCGCCAATTAGAGACTAGCGGGAGGGGAGATACGCAGTATTTT,CASSRQLETSGRGDTQYF
TRBD1,.,TRBV9,TRBJ1-3,TGTGCCAGCAGCGTAGCAGGGGGCCTGCCTGGAAACACCATATATTTT,CASSVAGGLPGNTIYF
.,.,TRBV5-1,TRBJ2-1,TGCGCCAGCAGCTTGGAGGGGAAAACTTACAATGAGCAGTTCTTC,CASSLEGKTYNEQFF
.,.,TRBV19,TRBJ2-3,TGTGCCAGTAGTCGGGCAGGAGGGGGCACAGATACGCAGTATTTT,CASSRAGGGTDTQYF
.,.,TRBV9,TRBJ1-1,TGTGCCAGCAGCGCAACCTATAGGGAGGTAGCTTTCTTT,CASSATYREVAFF
.,.,TRBV5-1,TRBJ1-3,TGCGCCAGCAGCTTGGGTTTCGGACTGAACTCTGGAAACACCATATATTTT,CASSLGFGLNSGNTIYF
TRBD1,.,TRBV30,TRBJ1-2,TGTGCCTGGAGTGTATCCTTGATCGGCGGGACAGTCCCGACGGAGGGCTACACCTTC,CAWSVSLIGGTVPTEGYTF
TRBD1,.,TRBV7-9,TRBJ2-2,TGTGCCCGGGACAGAGAGAACACCGGGGAGCTGTTTTTT,CARDRENTGELFF
TRBD1,.,TRBV15,TRBJ1-1,TGTGCCACGTCGGGACAGGGGAACACTGAAGCTTTCTTT,CATSGQGNTEAFF
.,.,TRBV10-3,TRBJ2-7,TGTGCCACCTCTCACGGGGACTACGAGCAGTACTTC,CATSHGDYEQYF
.,.,TRBV19,TRBJ1-2,TGTGCCAGCCAAAGAAAGGCGGGCTATGGCTACACCTTC,CASQRKAGYGYTF
.,.,TRBV5-5,TRBJ1-1,TGTGCCAGCAGCTTGCCGAAGACAGGGAACACTGAAGCTTTCTTT,CASSLPKTGNTEAFF